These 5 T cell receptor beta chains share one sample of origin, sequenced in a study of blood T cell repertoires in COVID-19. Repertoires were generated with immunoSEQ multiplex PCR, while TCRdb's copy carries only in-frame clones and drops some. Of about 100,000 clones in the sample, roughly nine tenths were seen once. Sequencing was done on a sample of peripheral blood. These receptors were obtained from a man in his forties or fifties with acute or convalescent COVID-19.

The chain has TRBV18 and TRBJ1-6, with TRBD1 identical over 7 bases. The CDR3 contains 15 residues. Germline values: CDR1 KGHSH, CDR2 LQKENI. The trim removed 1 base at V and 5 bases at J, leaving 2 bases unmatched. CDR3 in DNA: TGTGCCAGCTCACCACAGACAGGGAATAATTCACCCCTCCACTTT. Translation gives CASSPQTGNNSPLHF.

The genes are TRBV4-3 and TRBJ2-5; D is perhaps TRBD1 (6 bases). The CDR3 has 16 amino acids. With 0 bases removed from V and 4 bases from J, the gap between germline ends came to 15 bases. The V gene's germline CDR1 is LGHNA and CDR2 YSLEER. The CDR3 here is CASSQDRAGVGETQYF. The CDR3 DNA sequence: TGCGCCAGCAGCCAAGATCGGGCAGGGGTTGGAGAGACCCAGTACTTC.

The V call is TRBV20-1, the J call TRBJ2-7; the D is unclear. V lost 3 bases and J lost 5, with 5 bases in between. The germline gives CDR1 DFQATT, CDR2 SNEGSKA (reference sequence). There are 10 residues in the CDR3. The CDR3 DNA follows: TGCAGTGCTAGTCATCACGAGCAGTACTTC. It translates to CSASHHEQYF.

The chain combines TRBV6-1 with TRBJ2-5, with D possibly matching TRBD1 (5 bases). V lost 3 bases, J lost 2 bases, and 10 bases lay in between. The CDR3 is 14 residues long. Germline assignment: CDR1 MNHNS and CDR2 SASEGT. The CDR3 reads CASSEFQGQETQYF. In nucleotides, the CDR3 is TGTGCCAGCAGTGAGTTCCAGGGTCAAGAGACCCAGTACTTC.

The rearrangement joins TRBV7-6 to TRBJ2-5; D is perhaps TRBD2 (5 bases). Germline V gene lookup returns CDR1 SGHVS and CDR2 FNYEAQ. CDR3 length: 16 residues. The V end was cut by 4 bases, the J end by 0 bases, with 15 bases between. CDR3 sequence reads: CASSSNPPTNQETQYF. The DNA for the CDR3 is TGTGCCAGCAGCTCTAATCCCCCGACTAACCAAGAGACCCAGTACTTC.